These T cell receptor beta chains were read from a single sample in a study of patients and donors after allogeneic stem cell transplantation. TCRdb recomputed calls from the RT-PCR reads with MiXCR, one row per CDR3 protein. The profile shows about a million distinct CDR3 sequences, approximately 18% of them singletons. The sample was blood, either unsorted or a sorted T cell fraction (not recorded which). The receptors come from a human donor who was either an allogeneic HSCT recipient or a stem cell or donor lymphocyte infusion donor (not recorded which). It is not recorded whose cells these are; they may come from a transplant donor. Each CDR3 is given with its conserved first and last residue. Fields, in order: V gene, clone size, J gene, CDR3 length, D gene, CDR3 DNA, CDR3 protein. The D gene is left open where the match is weak. The size of a clone is reported for some rows only, either as once, few or many, or as a class for expanded clones.

TRBV7-6,few,TRBJ1-1,14,-,TGTGCCAGCAGCTTAGCATTGCCTGGAACTGAAGCTTTCTTT,CASSLALPGTEAFF
TRBV25-1,-,TRBJ1-3,18,-,TGTGCCAGCAGTGAATTGGGAGGGCAGATACCCTCTGGAAACACCATATATTTT,CASSELGGQIPSGNTIYF
TRBV7-3,-,TRBJ2-7,15,-,TGTGCCAGCAGCCCGGGACCTCTCTCTATCTACGAGCAGTACTTC,CASSPGPLSIYEQYF
TRBV6-1,few,TRBJ2-1,15,TRBD2,TGTGCCAGCAGGAAGTCCGGGACTAGGGTTAATGAGCAGTTCTTC,CASRKSGTRVNEQFF
TRBV6-5,few,TRBJ2-1,15,TRBD2,TGTGCCAGCAGTTACATCCTAGCGGGAGTAGGTGAGCAGTTCTTC,CASSYILAGVGEQFF
TRBV29-1,-,TRBJ2-5,12,-,TGCAGCGTTCAAGAGGTTCTAGAGACCCAGTACTTC,CSVQEVLETQYF
TRBV15,few,TRBJ2-7,14,-,TGTGCCACCAGCAGCTCTATACGTCTGTGGGAGCAGTACTTC,CATSSSIRLWEQYF
TRBV11-3,-,TRBJ2-7,14,-,TGTGCCAGCAGCCCCCGACAGCGTTTCTACGAGCAGTACTTC,CASSPRQRFYEQYF
TRBV5-1,few,TRBJ2-2,16,-,TGCGCCAGCAGCTTTGGGTCGGGCCAGAACACCGGGGAGCTGTTTTTT,CASSFGSGQNTGELFF
TRBV27,-,TRBJ2-1,12,-,TGTGCCAGCAGTTTCCGTTCTAGTAGGCAGTTCTTC,CASSFRSSRQFF
TRBV24-1,-,TRBJ1-2,13,TRBD1,TGTGCCACCAGTGATTTGCCGACAGGGGGCTACACCTTC,CATSDLPTGGYTF
TRBV28,-,TRBJ2-3,15,-,TGTGCCAGCAGTTTACCCGGGGAGAGCACAGATACGCAGTATTTT,CASSLPGESTDTQYF
TRBV7-2,-,TRBJ1-5,15,-,TGTGCCAGCAGCTTAGTGGGCAGTCGCAATCAGCCCCAGCATTTT,CASSLVGSRNQPQHF
TRBV20-1,many,TRBJ2-7,15,TRBD2,TGCAGTGCTAGAGATCATCTAGCGGACCCCTACGAGCAGTACTTC,CSARDHLADPYEQYF
TRBV9,many,TRBJ2-3,19,-,TGTGCCAGCAGCCCCCATTTCAACAGGGCAGGGGATAGCACAGATACGCAGTATTTT,CASSPHFNRAGDSTDTQYF
TRBV25-1,few,TRBJ1-1,15,-,TGTGCCAGCAGTGATCCCGGGACTCCGAACACTGAAGCTTTCTTT,CASSDPGTPNTEAFF
TRBV10-3,many,TRBJ2-2,14,-,TGTGCCATCAGTGAAACAGGGAACACCGGGGAGCTGTTTTTT,CAISETGNTGELFF
TRBV6-1,few,TRBJ1-3,14,-,TGTGCCAGCACTTCCCACGAAGGAAGAAACACCATATATTTT,CASTSHEGRNTIYF
TRBV11-2,few,TRBJ2-7,16,-,TGTGCCAGCAGCTTATTTCTATCGCGGAAGTTCGACGAGCAGTACTTC,CASSLFLSRKFDEQYF
TRBV5-1,-,TRBJ2-7,13,TRBD1,TGCGCCAGCAGCTTGGACTACAGGGGCGAGCAGTACTTC,CASSLDYRGEQYF
TRBV15,-,TRBJ2-7,16,-,TGTGCCACCAGCGGGACACCAAAAGGGGTAACCTACGAGCAGTACTTC,CATSGTPKGVTYEQYF
TRBV20-1,few,TRBJ2-1,12,TRBD2,TGCAGTGCTAGTGGGAAGCGGACTAGCCTGTTCTTC,CSASGKRTSLFF
TRBV24-1,-,TRBJ2-2,16,-,TGTGCCACCAGTGATTTGAAAGGACGGGGCGCCGGGGAGCTGTTTTTT,CATSDLKGRGAGELFF
TRBV6-1,-,TRBJ2-7,14,TRBD2,TGTGCCAGCAGGCCGCTAGCGGGAGCCTACGAGCAGCACTTC,CASRPLAGAYEQHF
TRBV4-1,few,TRBJ1-4,14,-,TGCGCCAGCAGCCGGGGACCGGTTAATGAAAAACTGTTTTTT,CASSRGPVNEKLFF
TRBV7-9,-,TRBJ2-3,13,TRBD2,TGTGCCAGCCGAGTAGCGGGAGTAGATACGCAGTATTTT,CASRVAGVDTQYF
TRBV20-1,few,TRBJ1-6,13,TRBD1,TGCAGTGCCAGGGGGGGGCCTGATTCACCCCTCCACTTT,CSARGGPDSPLHF
TRBV7-9,few,TRBJ2-3,15,TRBD2,TGTGCCAGCAGCTCTATTAGCGGGACCGGAGATACGCAGTATTTT,CASSSISGTGDTQYF
TRBV7-3,-,TRBJ2-3,15,TRBD2,TGTGCCAGCAGCTTAGCGGGGGGGCTTGCAGATACGCAGTATTTT,CASSLAGGLADTQYF
TRBV6-1,few,TRBJ1-6,16,TRBD1,TGTGCCAGCAGTGCGCTCCGGGACAGTCGAGATTCACCCCTCCACTTT,CASSALRDSRDSPLHF
TRBV20-1,few,TRBJ1-2,11,-,TGCAGTGGCGGGGGAAAAGGCGGCTACACCTTC,CSGGGKGGYTF
TRBV20-1,few,TRBJ2-1,18,TRBD2,TGCAGTGCTAGATCCCTGGGGAGTGTAGCGGGGGGATACAATGAGCAGTTCTTC,CSARSLGSVAGGYNEQFF
TRBV18,few,TRBJ2-1,17,TRBD2,TGTGCCAGCTCACCCCCCCCTGGGCTAGCGGACTCCAATGAGCAGTTCTTC,CASSPPPGLADSNEQFF
TRBV10-3,few,TRBJ1-1,15,-,TGTGCCATCAGTCTACAGGGAATAGAGGGAACTGAAGCTTTCTTT,CAISLQGIEGTEAFF
TRBV7-2,many,TRBJ1-2,14,-,TGTGCCAGCAGCCCCGAGGGGGGGATCTATGGCTACACCTTC,CASSPEGGIYGYTF
TRBV5-1,-,TRBJ1-2,14,-,TGCGCCAGCAGCATTTCAACAGGGTCCTATGGCTACACCTTC,CASSISTGSYGYTF
TRBV3-1,-,TRBJ1-2,15,-,TGTGCCAGCAGCCAAGATTCTGGGACGGCGCGGGGCTACACCTTC,CASSQDSGTARGYTF
TRBV6-1,few,TRBJ2-7,16,-,TGTGCCAGCAGTACCAGCTGGGCTAAAAACTCCTACGAGCAGTACTTC,CASSTSWAKNSYEQYF
TRBV7-2,-,TRBJ2-7,16,-,TGTGCCAGCAGCTTAGTGACAGGCCCAGTCTCCTACGAGCAGTACTTC,CASSLVTGPVSYEQYF